The clone carrying this T cell receptor beta chain showed up just a few times. Antigen unknown. CDR1 and CDR2 (germline): SGHDT, YYEEEE. Trimming left V 0 bases short and J 2 bases short, with 8 bases between. The length of the CDR3 is 14 residues. The TCR beta cDNA libraries carried unique molecular identifiers. TCRdb itself ran the PCR reads through MiXCR, one entry per CDR3 protein. The repertoire consists of 600,000 to 750,000 distinct CDR3 sequences, with 55% to 60% occurring once and the leading ten covering approximately 11%. The sample comes from a study of post-analysis software for immune sequencing data. General study points: Roughly 5 TRBV segments were significantly more frequent in patients than in controls. TRBV5-6, TRBV5-1 and TRBV20-1 were among these segments. Compared with controls, patients showed significantly lower normalized Chao1 diversity.

This receptor was obtained from a girl aged 2 to 9 with multiple sclerosis. The sample consisted of blood. The V gene is TRBV5-6, the J gene TRBJ2-5; D call uncertain. The CDR3 loop reads CASSLVSVQETQYF. In nucleotides, the CDR3 is TGTGCCAGCAGCTTGGTGTCCGTGCAAGAGACCCAGTACTTC.